These T cell receptor beta chains were read from a single sample in a study of blood T cell repertoires in COVID-19. This table comes from immunoSEQ multiplex PCR, and its TCRdb copy is limited to in-frame clones, with some not included. The top ten hold 15% of the sample, which has tens of thousands of clones, approximately 80% seen once. Sequencing was done on a sample of peripheral blood. These receptors all come from a man in his 60s with COVID-19, enrolled during active disease. Each CDR3 is given with its conserved first and last residue. The D gene is left open where the match is weak. Some rows have no size entry. The others give once, few or many, or a class for an expanded clone.

j_gene | abundance | d_gene | v_gene | CDR3aa | CDR3nt
TRBJ2-7 | many | TRBD1 | TRBV6-5 | CASRTGQIYEQYF | TGTGCCAGCAGGACGGGACAGATCTACGAGCAGTACTTC
TRBJ2-1 | - | - | TRBV7-9 | CASSPTLDSRNNEQFF | TGTGCCAGCAGCCCTACTTTGGACAGCCGAAACAATGAGCAGTTCTTC
TRBJ2-1 | many | - | TRBV12-5 | CASGLQINEQFF | TGTGCTAGTGGTTTGCAGATCAATGAGCAGTTCTTC
TRBJ1-6 | - | - | TRBV6-1 | CASSEVAGDNSPLHF | TGTGCCAGCAGTGAAGTGGCAGGGGATAATTCACCCCTCCACTTT
TRBJ2-7 | - | - | TRBV5-4 | CASSQSGQFYEQYF | TGTGCCAGCAGCCAAAGCGGTCAGTTCTACGAGCAGTACTTC
TRBJ2-7 | - | - | TRBV5-1 | CASNPRGSYEQYF | TGCGCCAGCAACCCCAGGGGCTCCTACGAGCAGTACTTC
TRBJ1-5 | few | - | TRBV5-1 | CASSLVPGSNQPQHF | TGCGCCAGCAGCTTGGTGCCGGGGAGCAATCAGCCCCAGCATTTT
TRBJ2-7 | once | TRBD1 | TRBV2 | CASSEAARGNEQYF | TGTGCCAGCAGTGAAGCGGCCAGGGGGAACGAGCAGTACTTC
TRBJ2-2 | - | TRBD1 | TRBV10-3 | CAITGTGDTGELFF | TGTGCCATCACAGGGACAGGGGACACCGGGGAGCTGTTTTTT
TRBJ2-5 | few | TRBD1 | TRBV19 | CASSSWTGEETQYF | TGTGCCAGTAGTTCCTGGACAGGGGAGGAGACCCAGTACTTC
TRBJ2-7 | once | TRBD2 | TRBV6-6 | CASSYGTGGAHEQYF | TGTGCCAGCAGTTACGGGACCGGGGGGGCCCACGAGCAGTACTTC
TRBJ1-5 | - | - | TRBV6-1 | CASSERDYQPQHF | TGTGCCAGCAGTGAACGGGACTATCAGCCCCAGCATTTT
TRBJ2-6 | - | TRBD1 | TRBV11-2 | CASGGQGYGANVLTF | TGTGCCAGCGGGGGACAGGGGTACGGGGCCAACGTCCTGACTTTC
TRBJ2-2 | - | - | TRBV9 | CASSTAGGELFF | TGTGCCAGCTCGACGGCGGGAGGGGAGCTGTTTTTT
TRBJ2-7 | - | - | TRBV28 | CASTTSTLSYEQYF | TGTGCCAGCACCACATCGACACTTTCCTACGAGCAGTACTTC
TRBJ2-3 | once | - | TRBV2 | CASRLVPSTDTQYF | TGTGCCAGCAGACTGGTGCCTAGCACAGATACGCAGTATTTT
TRBJ2-7 | - | TRBD1 | TRBV6-6 | CASATGTEAGEQYF | TGTGCCAGCGCTACGGGGACAGAAGCAGGCGAGCAGTACTTC
TRBJ2-7 | many | - | TRBV2 | CASRGVEADVYEQYF | TGTGCCAGCAGGGGAGTTGAGGCGGATGTCTACGAGCAGTACTTC
TRBJ2-3 | - | - | TRBV27 | CASSEWDTQYF | TGTGCCAGCAGCGAGTGGGATACGCAGTATTTT
TRBJ1-2 | - | TRBD1 | TRBV30 | CAWSGWTGYGYTF | TGTGCCTGGAGTGGATGGACAGGGTATGGCTACACCTTC
TRBJ1-2 | - | TRBD1 | TRBV6-5 | CASSTGGDFDGYTF | TGTGCCAGCAGTACAGGGGGCGATTTTGATGGCTACACCTTC
TRBJ1-2 | few | TRBD1 | TRBV28 | CASSLLRTGGDGYTF | TGTGCCAGCAGTCTCCTGAGGACAGGGGGGGATGGCTACACCTTC
TRBJ2-6 | - | - | TRBV5-1 | CASSLVQAGANVLTF | TGCGCCAGCAGCTTGGTTCAGGCGGGGGCCAACGTCCTGACTTTC
TRBJ2-5 | - | TRBD2 | TRBV30 | CAWSVPGGETQYF | TGTGCCTGGAGTGTACCGGGGGGTGAGACCCAGTACTTC
TRBJ1-1 | - | - | TRBV20-1 | CSASGGEAFF | TGCAGTGCTAGCGGTGGTGAAGCTTTCTTT
TRBJ2-1 | - | TRBD2 | TRBV6-2/TRBV6-3 | CASSYSREGQFF | TGTGCCAGCAGTTACTCCCGGGAGGGGCAGTTCTTC
TRBJ2-3 | many | - | TRBV9 | CASSSDSTDTQYF | TGTGCCAGCAGCTCCGACTCCACAGATACGCAGTATTTT
TRBJ2-3 | - | - | TRBV5-1 | CASSSGFSSTDTQYF | TGCGCCAGCTCATCGGGATTCTCTAGCACAGATACGCAGTATTTT
TRBJ1-3 | once | TRBD1 | TRBV4-2 | CASSQDRVDTIYF | TGTGCCAGCAGCCAGGACAGGGTGGACACCATATATTTT
TRBJ2-3 | - | TRBD2 | TRBV5-1 | CASSLLLAGGSTDTQYF | TGCGCCAGCAGCTTACTATTAGCGGGGGGAAGCACAGATACGCAGTATTTT
TRBJ1-4 | once | - | TRBV19 | CASRPTQGWSEKLFF | TGTGCCAGTAGACCGACCCAGGGGTGGAGTGAAAAACTGTTTTTT
TRBJ1-6 | - | TRBD1 | TRBV10-2 | CASTRDRATNSPLHF | TGCGCCAGCACTCGGGACAGAGCAACTAATTCACCCCTCCACTTT
TRBJ2-7 | many | TRBD2 | TRBV9 | CASSVGLAEEYEQYF | TGTGCCAGCAGCGTAGGGCTAGCGGAAGAGTACGAGCAGTACTTC
TRBJ2-7 | - | - | TRBV12-3/TRBV12-4 | CASSTGHTYEQYF | TGTGCCAGCAGTACAGGGCACACCTACGAGCAGTACTTC
TRBJ1-2 | - | TRBD1 | TRBV6-6 | CASSYSGGAGYGYTF | TGTGCCAGCAGTTACTCAGGGGGCGCGGGCTATGGCTACACCTTC
TRBJ2-7 | - | - | TRBV7-5 | CVRSLALRQGLHEQYF | TGTGTCAGAAGCTTAGCGCTCCGGCAGGGGCTTCACGAGCAGTACTTC